Below, one T cell receptor beta chain is given with its context. The J segment lost 7 bases and the V segment lost 4 bases, leaving 5 bases of the junction unmatched. The CDR3 covers 14 residues. The germline CDR1 and CDR2 sequences are SGHTA and FQGNSA. This specimen comes from a study of blood T cell repertoires in COVID-19. Profiled with immunoSEQ multiplex PCR; TCRdb holds only in-frame clones, not every one. This table has a few hundred thousand clones, about 90% appearing once. The sample comprised peripheral blood. The TCR comes from a woman aged 45 to 65 with acute or convalescent COVID-19. The chain recombines TRBV7-2 with TRBJ2-1; 9 bases agree with TRBD1. Written as DNA, the CDR3 is TGTGCCAGCAGCTCGGGACAGGGAGGGAATGAGCAGTTCTTC. It translates to CASSSGQGGNEQFF.